Listed below are T cell receptor beta chains from one sample, sequenced in a study of lymphopenia after photon versus proton radiotherapy. Assay used: immunoSEQ multiplex PCR; TCRdb lists only in-frame clones, some missing. Of around 160,000 clones in the sample, approximately 90% were seen once. The specimen comprised peripheral blood, sampled from a patient treated with photon-based radiotherapy. The receptors stem from a man in his fifties or sixties with gastric cancer. Both conserved end residues are part of each CDR3. A D gene is named only where the DNA matches it firmly. Expanded clones get a size class; other rows say once, few or many, or leave the size out.

NA	TRBV28	TRBJ1-4	NA	CASSSASATNEKLFF	TGTGCCAGCAGTTCCGCTTCTGCAACTAATGAAAAACTGTTTTTT
NA	TRBV6-5	TRBJ2-7	NA	CASSPRTGPTYEQYF	TGTGCCAGCAGTCCACGAACGGGGCCCACCTACGAGCAGTACTTC
NA	TRBV29-1	TRBJ2-3	NA	CSVDPSTDTQYF	TGCAGCGTTGACCCGAGCACAGATACGCAGTATTTT
NA	TRBV11-2	TRBJ2-1	NA	CASSLGRESEQFF	TGTGCCAGCAGCTTAGGCCGCGAGAGTGAGCAGTTCTTC
once	TRBV30	TRBJ2-5	TRBD2	CAWSTSGRKVEETQYF	TGTGCCTGGAGTACTAGCGGGAGGAAGGTCGAAGAGACCCAGTACTTC
few	TRBV19	TRBJ1-5	NA	CASTDYRERSQPQHF	TGTGCCAGTACCGATTACAGGGAAAGGAGTCAGCCCCAGCATTTT
few	TRBV5-1	TRBJ2-3	TRBD2	CASSLGGLAEGYF	TGCGCCAGCAGCTTGGGTGGACTAGCGGAGGGGTATTTT
NA	TRBV18	TRBJ2-1	TRBD2	CASSPVAREVVNEQFF	TGTGCCAGCTCACCAGTCGCGCGGGAGGTAGTCAATGAGCAGTTCTTC
few	TRBV30	TRBJ2-6	NA	CACGWVSGANVLTF	TGTGCCTGCGGGTGGGTCTCTGGGGCCAACGTCCTGACTTTC
NA	TRBV15	TRBJ1-1	NA	CATSRDLGTEAFF	TGTGCCACCAGCAGAGATCTAGGCACTGAAGCTTTCTTT
NA	TRBV4-1	TRBJ2-7	NA	CASSQGGSSYEQYF	TGCGCCAGCAGCCAAGGCGGCAGCTCCTACGAGCAGTACTTC
NA	TRBV11-3	TRBJ2-2	TRBD2	CASRAGETGELFF	TGTGCCAGCAGGGCGGGGGAAACCGGGGAACTGTTTTTT
NA	TRBV25-1	TRBJ2-5	NA	CASTRVGETQYF	TGTGCCAGCACCAGGGTAGGAGAGACCCAGTACTTC
NA	TRBV28	TRBJ1-2	NA	CASNSEGANYGYTF	TGTGCCAGCAACTCAGAGGGAGCGAACTATGGCTACACCTTC